Described below is a single TCR beta chain sequence and its context. This entry is derived from a study of shared T cell receptors in the human thymus. The CDR3 totals 17 residues. Trimming shortened V by 4 bases and J by 8 bases, and 23 bases separated the two germline ends. CDR1 is SGHAT, CDR2 FQNNGV, per germline. Profiled with immunoSEQ multiplex PCR; TCRdb holds only in-frame clones, not every one. This table holds more than 550,000 clones, 70% to 90% found once. These data also featured in a second study, about human thymus T cells.

The chain combines TRBV11-2 with TRBJ1-4, with D possibly matching TRBD1 (5 bases). Material: thymocytes. This TCR came from a girl under three years old with a congenital heart defect. CDR3 residues: CASSSVVTGRSEEKLFF. CDR3 DNA sequence: TGTGCCAGCAGCTCCGTCGTTACAGGACGGTCTGAGGAAAAACTGTTTTTT.